The clone carrying this TCR beta chain was observed once. TCRdb reprocessed the 5' RACE reads with MiXCR, giving one entry per CDR3 protein. The data show roughly 300,000 distinct CDR3 sequences, 6.5% to 8.5% seen once. The entry originates in a study of T cells after yellow fever vaccination. Germline lookup yields CDR1 MNHNS and CDR2 SASEGT. The J segment lost 7 bases and the V segment lost 8 bases, leaving 15 bases of the junction unmatched. This CDR3 region has 16 residues. The chain uses TRBV6-1 and TRBJ2-3, with TRBD2 matching over 10 bases. This material consisted of PBMCs, taken around 45 days after the first yellow fever vaccination. The TCR originated in a young man who received the YFV17D yellow fever vaccine. CDR3 sequence reads: CASRVAGGRVVNTQYF. The CDR3, as DNA: TGTGCCAGCCGTGTAGCGGGGGGCCGGGTCGTTAATACGCAGTATTTT.